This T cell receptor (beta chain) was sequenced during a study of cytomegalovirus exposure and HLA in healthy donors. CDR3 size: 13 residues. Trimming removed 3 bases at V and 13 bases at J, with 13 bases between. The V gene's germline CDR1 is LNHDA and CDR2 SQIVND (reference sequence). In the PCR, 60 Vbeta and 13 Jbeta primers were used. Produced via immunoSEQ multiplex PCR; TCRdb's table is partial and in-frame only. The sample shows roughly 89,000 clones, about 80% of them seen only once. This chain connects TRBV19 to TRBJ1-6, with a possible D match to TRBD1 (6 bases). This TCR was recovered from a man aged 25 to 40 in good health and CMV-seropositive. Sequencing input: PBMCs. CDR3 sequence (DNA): TGTGCCAGTAGTATGCCAGGACAGCTTCCCCTCCACTTT. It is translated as CASSMPGQLPLHF.